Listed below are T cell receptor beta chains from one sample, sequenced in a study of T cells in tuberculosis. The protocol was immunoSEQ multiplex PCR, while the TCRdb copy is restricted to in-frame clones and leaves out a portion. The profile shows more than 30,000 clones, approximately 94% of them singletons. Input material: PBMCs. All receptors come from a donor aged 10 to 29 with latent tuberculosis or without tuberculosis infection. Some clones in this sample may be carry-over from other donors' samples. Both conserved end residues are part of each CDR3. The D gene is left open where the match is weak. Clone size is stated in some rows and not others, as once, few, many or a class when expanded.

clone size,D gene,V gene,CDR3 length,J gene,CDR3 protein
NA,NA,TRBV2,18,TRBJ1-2,CASSEALGQGGGVYGYTF
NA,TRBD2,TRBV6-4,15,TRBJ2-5,CASSSSGGAQETQYF
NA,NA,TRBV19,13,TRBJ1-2,CASSIQINYGYTF
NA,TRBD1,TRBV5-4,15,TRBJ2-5,CASSFPQGAAETQYF
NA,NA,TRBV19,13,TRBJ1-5,CASSKGRSEPQHF
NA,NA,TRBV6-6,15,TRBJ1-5,CASRSKGVGDQPQHF
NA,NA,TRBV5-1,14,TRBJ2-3,CASSPIQVQDTQYF
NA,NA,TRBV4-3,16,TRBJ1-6,CASSQDPAAHNSPLHF
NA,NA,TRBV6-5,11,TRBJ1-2,CASKGGSSYTF
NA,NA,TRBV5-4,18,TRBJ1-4,CASSAGPGLGVGNEKLFF
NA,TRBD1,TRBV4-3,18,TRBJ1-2,CASSLQYEVEGAGWGYTF
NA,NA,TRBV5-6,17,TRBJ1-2,CASTPGVTRSFNYGYTF
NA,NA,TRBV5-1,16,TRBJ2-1,CASSLNPLSQGNEQFF
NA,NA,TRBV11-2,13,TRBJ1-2,CASSLEVGAGYTF
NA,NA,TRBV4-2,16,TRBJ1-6,CASSQDFSSYNSPLHF
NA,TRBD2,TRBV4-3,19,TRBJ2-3,CASSQGEGGGASFTDTQYF
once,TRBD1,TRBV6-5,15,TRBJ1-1,CASSGPGQGLTEAFF
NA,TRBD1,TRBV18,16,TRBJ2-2,CASSPEDRVITGELFF
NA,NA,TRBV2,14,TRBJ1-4,CASSGLPPGEKLFF
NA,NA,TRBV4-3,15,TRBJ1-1,CASSPAPTTNTEAFF
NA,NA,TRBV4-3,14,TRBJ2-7,CASSQDRVGGVEYF